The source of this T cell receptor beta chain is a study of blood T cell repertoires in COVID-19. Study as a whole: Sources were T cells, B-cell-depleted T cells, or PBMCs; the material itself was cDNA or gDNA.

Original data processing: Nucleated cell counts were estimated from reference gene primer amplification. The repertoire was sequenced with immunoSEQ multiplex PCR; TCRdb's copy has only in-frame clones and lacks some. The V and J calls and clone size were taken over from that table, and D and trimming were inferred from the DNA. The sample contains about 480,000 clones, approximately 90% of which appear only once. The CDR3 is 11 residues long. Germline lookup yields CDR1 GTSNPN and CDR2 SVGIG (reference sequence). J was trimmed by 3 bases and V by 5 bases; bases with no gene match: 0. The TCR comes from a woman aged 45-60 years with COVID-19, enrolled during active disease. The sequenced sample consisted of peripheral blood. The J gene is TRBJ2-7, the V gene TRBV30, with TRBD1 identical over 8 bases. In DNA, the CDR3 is TGTGCCTGGGGACAGGGCTACGAGCAGTACTTC. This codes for CAWGQGYEQYF.